These T cell receptor beta chains were read from a single sample in a study of shared clonotypes between healthy human individuals. Sequencing was performed with immunoSEQ multiplex PCR; in TCRdb, only in-frame clones are kept and a portion is missing. The table lists about 1,900,000 clones, about 95% of them singletons. Sample: naive CD8+ T cells sorted from blood. These receptor sequences come from a man between 18 and 29 years old in good health. Each CDR3 is given without its conserved first and last residue. The size entry is marked missing in some rows and otherwise reads once, few, many or a size class.

TRBV27	.	TRBJ2-7	ASSSNSYEQY
TRBV30	.	TRBJ2-1	AWSVSGNEQF
TRBV5-5	.	TRBJ2-7	ASSLGHRGGPSAAEQY
TRBV18	.	TRBJ2-7	ASSPDRDYEQY
TRBV5-6	.	TRBJ1-2	ASSLGIGGNYGYT
TRBV2	.	TRBJ2-7	AISTVPLQDEQY
TRBV9	.	TRBJ2-7	ASSVEGHNLYEQY
TRBV5-6	once	TRBJ2-7	ASSLAGGLGYEQY
TRBV10-1	.	TRBJ2-3	ASSDGAGGLTDTQY
TRBV9	.	TRBJ2-5	ASSALSRGGLETQY
TRBV2	.	TRBJ2-7	ASRGQGRYEQY
TRBV6-1	.	TRBJ2-1	ASSKATGSPYNEQF
TRBV9	.	TRBJ2-2	ASSVVPSGGASGELF
TRBV11-2	.	TRBJ2-7	ASRRAGGHEQY
TRBV27	.	TRBJ1-5	ASSLRGRQPQH
TRBV7-9	.	TRBJ2-7	ASSSPGEVGSNEQY
TRBV5-1	.	TRBJ2-7	ASSLAGRGAYEQY
TRBV2	.	TRBJ2-7	ASSPGAGVIYEQY
TRBV7-2	.	TRBJ2-1	ASSLSDSYNEQF
TRBV19	.	TRBJ1-4	ASSGLWDEKLF
TRBV6-1	.	TRBJ2-7	ASSEGRVLYEQY
TRBV9	.	TRBJ2-1	ASSHGQSSYNEQF
TRBV18	.	TRBJ2-7	ASSFGYAYEQY
TRBV5-1	.	TRBJ1-4	CPGAHNEKLF
TRBV30	.	TRBJ1-1	AWKWINTEAF
TRBV7-2	.	TRBJ2-7	ASSLVSGTNEQY
TRBV5-4	.	TRBJ1-1	ASSFGTEAF
TRBV27	.	TRBJ2-1	ASSDLGVGGQVGNEQF
TRBV11-2	.	TRBJ2-1	ASSFGDSSSYNEQF
TRBV9	.	TRBJ2-1	ASSVDTGVPRQF
TRBV29-1	once	TRBJ2-5	SVEYRLGETQY
TRBV11-2	.	TRBJ2-1	ASTLAGDPYNEQF
TRBV19	.	TRBJ2-1	ASSIIRANRPQF